One and the same sample provided the 25 T cell receptor beta chains below, sequenced in a study of blood T cell repertoires in COVID-19. Assay: immunoSEQ multiplex PCR; the TCRdb copy retains only in-frame clones and omits some. The table lists around 200,000 clones, more than 75% of them singletons. Sequenced sample: PBMCs or T cells enriched from blood (not recorded which). These receptors were collected from a woman in her 40s with acute COVID-19.

This clone was seen only a few times. The V gene is TRBV7-9, the J gene TRBJ2-2; 9 positions match TRBD1. The CDR3 spans 15 residues. V gave up 5 bases and J gave up 3 bases; unmatched junction bases: 4. CDR1 and CDR2 (germline): SEHNR, FQNEAQ (reference sequence). As DNA, the CDR3 is TGTGCCAGCAGCGCCCGGGACAGGGACACCGGGGAGCTGTTTTTT. This codes for CASSARDRDTGELFF.

The chain links TRBV20-1 to TRBJ1-1; no definite D call. The CDR3 runs to 14 residues. Trimming left V 3 bases short and J 1 base short, with 12 bases between. Germline CDR1 reads DFQATT; CDR2 reads SNEGSKA (reference sequence). The CDR3 reads CSASGLNRNTEAFF. CDR3 nucleotides: TGCAGTGCTAGTGGCCTCAACAGGAACACTGAAGCTTTCTTT.

This clone has just one count. The chain employs TRBV11-2 and TRBJ1-2; the D is unclear. Germline V gene sequence: CDR1 SGHAT, CDR2 FQNNGV. The CDR3 is 12 residues long. Trimming pared 1 base from V and 3 bases from J, leaving 3 bases between. CDR3 nucleotide sequence: TGTGCCAGCAGCTTAGTCGACTATGGCTACACCTTC. It translates to CASSLVDYGYTF.

Written as DNA, the CDR3 is TGTGCCAGTAGGCGCGGTGAAAGCACAGATACGCAGTATTTT. Protein product: CASRRGESTDTQYF. The chain is built from TRBV19 and TRBJ2-3; D is ambiguous. V was pared by 6 bases and J by 0 bases, with 10 bases between. This CDR3 is built from 14 residues. CDR1 is LNHDA, CDR2 SQIVND, per germline (reference sequence). Full variable domain (remainder filled in from reference TRBV19 and TRBJ2-3): DGGITQSPKYLFRKEGQNVTLSCEQNLNHDAMYWYRQDPGQGLRLIYYSQIVNDFQKGDIAEGYSVSREKKESFPLTVTSAQKNPTAFYLCASRRGESTDTQYFGPGTRLTVL.

The chain carries TRBV4-2 and TRBJ2-7, with 11 bases fitting TRBD1. CDR1 and CDR2 from the germline V gene are LGHNA and YNFKEQ. J was trimmed by 6 bases and V by 4 bases; bases with no gene match: 8. This CDR3 is 15 amino acids long. CDR3 region: CASSRRGQGAGEQYF. CDR3 in DNA: TGTGCCAGCAGCCGAAGAGGACAGGGGGCCGGCGAGCAGTACTTC.

The genes are TRBV30 and TRBJ1-5; D perhaps matches TRBD1 (6 bases). Deletions cut 0 bases from V and 4 bases from J, with 10 bases between. CDR1 is GTSNPN and CDR2 is SVGIG in the germline V gene (reference sequence). The length of the CDR3 is 14 residues. In DNA form, the CDR3 reads TGTGCCTGGAGTGTACTAACAGGGAATCAGCCCCAGCATTTT. This gives the protein CAWSVLTGNQPQHF.

This clone was seen once. The V call is TRBV28, the J call TRBJ1-2; TRBD1 matches at 9 bases. The germline gives CDR1 MDHEN, CDR2 SYDVKM. V dropped 6 bases and J dropped 4; count of bases not matched to a gene: 9. The CDR3 extends over 15 amino acids. The DNA for the CDR3 is TGTGCCAGCAGACGACAGGGGGGCGACGGCTATGGCTACACCTTC. It specifies CASRRQGGDGYGYTF.

The CDR3 reads CASSQNNRDADTQYF. In DNA form, the CDR3 reads TGTGCCAGCAGCCAGAACAACAGGGATGCCGATACGCAGTATTTT. The V call is TRBV7-9, the J call TRBJ2-3; possibly TRBD1 for D (6 bases). The CDR3 sequence is 15 residues long. Germline CDR1 is SEHNR and CDR2 is FQNEAQ (reference sequence). Deletions cut 5 bases from V and 6 bases from J, with 18 bases between.

This chain joins TRBV18 and TRBJ1-1, with 8 bases aligning to TRBD1. CDR1 and CDR2 from the germline V gene are KGHSH and LQKENI. The CDR3 covers 15 residues. Trimming removed 5 bases from V and 6 bases from J; junction bases left unmatched: 11. The CDR3 sequence: CASSLTGGAMAEAFF. In DNA, the CDR3 is TGTGCCAGCTCATTAACAGGGGGTGCCATGGCTGAAGCTTTCTTT.

The V and J genes are TRBV7-9 and TRBJ1-3; D gene ambiguous. This CDR3 spans 14 amino acids. The ends were cut back, 2 bases at V and 0 bases at J, with 5 bases in the middle. CDR1 is SEHNR, CDR2 FQNEAQ, per germline (reference sequence). CDR3 DNA sequence: TGTGCCAGCAGCTTACAGGCCTCTGGAAACACCATATATTTT. Translating gives CASSLQASGNTIYF.

This chain connects TRBV19 to TRBJ1-4; the D is unclear. V was shortened by 5 bases and J by 7 bases, with 14 bases between the two germline ends. The CDR3 runs 14 residues. CDR1 is LNHDA and CDR2 is SQIVND in the germline V gene (reference sequence). The CDR3 DNA sequence: TGTGCCAGTAGTGCCGGCGTACGGGGTGAAAAACTGTTTTTT. As protein: CASSAGVRGEKLFF.

The rearrangement uses TRBV19 and TRBJ2-6; D perhaps matches TRBD1 (6 bases). Trimming removed 5 bases at V and 0 bases at J, with 14 bases between. Germline V gives CDR1 LNHDA, CDR2 SQIVND (reference sequence). The CDR3 covers 17 residues. The CDR3 DNA follows: TGTGCCAGTAGTCTCCAGGGGCAGAACTCTGGGGCCAACGTCCTGACTTTC. Translation: CASSLQGQNSGANVLTF. Drawing the rest from reference TRBV19 and TRBJ2-6, the complete variable domain is DGGITQSPKYLFRKEGQNVTLSCEQNLNHDAMYWYRQDPGQGLRLIYYSQIVNDFQKGDIAEGYSVSREKKESFPLTVTSAQKNPTAFYLCASSLQGQNSGANVLTFGAGSRLTVL.

This chain joins TRBV28 and TRBJ1-6; 10 bases align to TRBD1. With V trimmed by 4 bases and J by 11 bases, 8 bases remained unmatched. This CDR3 is 15 amino acids long. The germline CDR1 and CDR2 sequences are MDHEN and SYDVKM. The CDR3 is CASSSTGGEGTPLHF. The CDR3 nucleotides are TGTGCCAGCAGTTCGACAGGGGGCGAAGGGACACCCCTCCACTTT.

V gene TRBV25-1 combines with J gene TRBJ1-2; D not certain. Trimming shortened V by 3 bases and J by 8 bases, and 13 bases separated the two germline ends. The V gene's germline CDR1 is MGHDK and CDR2 SYGVNS. CDR3 size: 13 residues. CDR3 protein: CASSDGLTGGYTF. The CDR3 nucleotides read TGTGCCAGCAGTGATGGACTCACCGGGGGCTACACCTTC.

The gene calls are TRBV2 and TRBJ2-7; 8 nucleotides line up with TRBD2. Per the germline V gene, CDR1 is SNHLY and CDR2 is FYNNEI. This CDR3 region has 15 residues. The trim removed 7 bases at V and 2 bases at J, leaving 10 bases unmatched. DNA of the CDR3: TGTGCCAGCAAGGGACCTGGCGGGAGGACCTACGAGCAGTACTTC. Amino acid sequence: CASKGPGGRTYEQYF.

This clone was observed a few times. The gene calls are TRBV19 and TRBJ1-5, with D perhaps matching TRBD1 (5 bases). V was pared by 5 bases and J by 4 bases, with 12 bases between. This CDR3 has 14 residues. Germline loops: CDR1 LNHDA, CDR2 SQIVND (reference sequence). CDR3 in amino acids: CASSPQEPNQPQHF. The CDR3 DNA follows: TGTGCCAGTAGTCCACAGGAGCCTAATCAGCCCCAGCATTTT. Drawing the rest from reference TRBV19 and TRBJ1-5, the complete variable domain is DGGITQSPKYLFRKEGQNVTLSCEQNLNHDAMYWYRQDPGQGLRLIYYSQIVNDFQKGDIAEGYSVSREKKESFPLTVTSAQKNPTAFYLCASSPQEPNQPQHFGDGTRLSIL.

The rearrangement links TRBV2 to TRBJ2-1; D unclear. Trimming cost V 4 bases and J 6 bases, with 4 bases left between them. The CDR3 consists of 11 residues. From germline, CDR1 is SNHLY and CDR2 FYNNEI. DNA for the CDR3: TGTGCCAGCAGTGGCGTCAATGAGCAGTTCTTC. Its protein product is CASSGVNEQFF. The full variable domain, rest sourced from reference TRBV2 and TRBJ2-1, is EPEVTQTPSHQVTQMGQEVILRCVPISNHLYFYWYRQILGQKVEFLVSFYNNEISEKSEIFDDQFSVERPDGSNFTLKIRSTKLEDSAMYFCASSGVNEQFFGPGTRLTVL.

The rearrangement joins TRBV27 to TRBJ2-3; tentatively, D is TRBD2 (6 bases). CDR3 length equals 17 residues. The germline V gene has CDR1 MNHEY and CDR2 SMNVEV (reference sequence). V was shortened by 5 bases and J by 4 bases, with 22 bases between the two germline ends. Here the CDR3 DNA reads TGTGCCAGCAGTCACCCATTGGGGACTTGGGGGGCAGATACGCAGTATTTT. This codes for CASSHPLGTWGADTQYF.

The V call is TRBV18, the J call TRBJ1-3, with 8 bases aligning to TRBD1. The CDR3 extends over 16 amino acids. Germline values: CDR1 KGHSH, CDR2 LQKENI. J lost 2 bases, V lost 3 bases, and 6 bases had no gene match. CDR3: CASSPGQGSAGNTIYF. The CDR3 coding sequence is TGTGCCAGCTCACCCGGACAGGGAAGCGCTGGAAACACCATATATTTT.

The chain links TRBV5-1 to TRBJ1-1; D not certain. The CDR3 length is 15 residues. Trimming removed 2 bases at V and 0 bases at J, with 11 bases between. Germline values: CDR1 SGHRS, CDR2 YFSETQ. The CDR3: CASSFDPGMNTEAFF. CDR3 DNA: TGCGCCAGCAGCTTCGATCCAGGTATGAACACTGAAGCTTTCTTT.

The chain links TRBV29-1 to TRBJ1-2; 7 nucleotides agree with TRBD1. Germline V CDR1 and CDR2: SQVTM, ANQGSEA. Trimming took 7 bases from V and 8 from J; bases not matched to a gene: 13. This CDR3 has 13 amino acids. The CDR3: CSAYRTGPGGYTF. In nucleotides, the CDR3 is TGCAGCGCCTATAGGACAGGTCCAGGAGGCTACACCTTC.

The chain uses TRBV19 and TRBJ1-5; maybe TRBD1 (6 bases). The CDR3 is made up of 15 amino acids. The germline CDR1 and CDR2 sequences are LNHDA and SQIVND (reference sequence). Trimming took 7 bases from V and 2 from J, leaving 15 bases between them. The CDR3 sequence: CASIPTGVRNQPQHF. For the CDR3, the DNA is TGTGCCAGTATTCCGACAGGCGTTCGCAATCAGCCCCAGCATTTT.

The V and J genes are TRBV3-1 (or the pseudogene TRBV3-2) and TRBJ1-3, with D unresolved. Trimming cost V 4 bases and J 1 base, with 17 bases left between them. This CDR3 has 17 residues. Germline-derived CDR1 and CDR2 are LGHDT and YNNKEL (reference sequence). The CDR3 DNA reads TGTGCCAGCAGCCCGACCCCAGGTTTGTCGTCTGGAAACACCATATATTTT. Its translation is CASSPTPGLSSGNTIYF.

The chain combines TRBV28 with TRBJ1-5, with 10 bases matching TRBD1. Germline assignment: CDR1 MDHEN and CDR2 SYDVKM. V lost 6 bases to trimming and J lost 6 bases; unmatched junction nucleotides: 8. This CDR3 spans 15 amino acids. The CDR3 bases are TGTGCCAGCAGGCGGGACAGGGGCCGCGGTCAGCCCCAGCATTTT. It encodes CASRRDRGRGQPQHF.

The V and J genes are TRBV6-4 and TRBJ2-2; TRBD1 matches at 11 bases. Germline CDR1 and CDR2: MRHNA and SNTAGT. This CDR3 is 14 amino acids long. With V trimmed by 3 bases and J by 6 bases, 0 bases remained unmatched. CDR3 sequence (DNA): TGTGCCAGCAGTGAGGGACAGGGGGCCGGGGAGCTGTTTTTT. Translating gives CASSEGQGAGELFF.